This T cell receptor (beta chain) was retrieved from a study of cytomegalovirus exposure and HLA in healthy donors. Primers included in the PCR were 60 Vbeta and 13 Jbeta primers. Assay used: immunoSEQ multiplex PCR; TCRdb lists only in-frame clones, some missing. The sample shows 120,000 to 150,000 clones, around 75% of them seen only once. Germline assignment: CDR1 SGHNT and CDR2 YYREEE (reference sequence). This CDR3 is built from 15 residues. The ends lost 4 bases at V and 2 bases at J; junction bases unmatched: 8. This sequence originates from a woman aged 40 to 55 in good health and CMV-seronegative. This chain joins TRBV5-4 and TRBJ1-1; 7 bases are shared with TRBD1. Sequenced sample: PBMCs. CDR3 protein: CASSITGVFNTEAFF. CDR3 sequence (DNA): TGTGCCAGCAGCATAACAGGGGTATTCAACACTGAAGCTTTCTTT.